This T cell receptor beta chain stems from a study of CD8 T cells in ankylosing spondylitis. Whole-study results and caveats: From matched ankylosing spondylitis synovial fluid, disease-linked clones were reportedly recovered at significantly enriched levels.

CDR3 length: 13 residues. V lost 5 bases to trimming and J lost 6 bases, with 13 bases between them. CDR1 and CDR2 (germline): SGHTA, FQGNSA. In making TCR beta libraries, quantitative 5'-RACE with molecular barcodes was used. TCRdb redid the calling of the 5' RACE reads with MiXCR, one entry per CDR3 protein. The sample records roughly 91,000 distinct CDR3 sequences, over 6.5% being singletons. This clonotype occurred many times. Its antigen remains unknown. This TCR was recovered from a male donor with ankylosing spondylitis or in good health (not recorded which). The sequenced material came from blood, either unsorted or a sorted T cell fraction (not recorded which). The chain couples TRBV7-2 to TRBJ1-2; D call uncertain. DNA of the CDR3: TGTGCCAGCAGCCATGGGCCGGAGAATGGCTACACCTTC. This translates into CASSHGPENGYTF.